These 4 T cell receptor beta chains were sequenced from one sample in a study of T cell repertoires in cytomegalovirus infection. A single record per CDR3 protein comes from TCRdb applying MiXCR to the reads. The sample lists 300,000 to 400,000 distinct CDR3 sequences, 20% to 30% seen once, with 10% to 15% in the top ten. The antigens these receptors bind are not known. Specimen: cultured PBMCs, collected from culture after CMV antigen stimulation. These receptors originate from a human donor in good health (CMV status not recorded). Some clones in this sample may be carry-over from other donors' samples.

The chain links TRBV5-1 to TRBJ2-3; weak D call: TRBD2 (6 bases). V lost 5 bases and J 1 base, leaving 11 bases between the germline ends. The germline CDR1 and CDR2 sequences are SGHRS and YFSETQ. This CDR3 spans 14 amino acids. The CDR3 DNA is TGCGCCAGCAGTCCGACTAGACGCACAGATACGCAGTATTTT. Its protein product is CASSPTRRTDTQYF.

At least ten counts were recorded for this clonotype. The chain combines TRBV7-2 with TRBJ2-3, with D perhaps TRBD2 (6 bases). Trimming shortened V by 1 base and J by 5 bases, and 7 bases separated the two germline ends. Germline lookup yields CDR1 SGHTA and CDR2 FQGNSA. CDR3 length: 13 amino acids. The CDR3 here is CASSLGGEDTQYF. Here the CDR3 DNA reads TGTGCCAGCAGCTTAGGCGGGGAAGATACGCAGTATTTT.

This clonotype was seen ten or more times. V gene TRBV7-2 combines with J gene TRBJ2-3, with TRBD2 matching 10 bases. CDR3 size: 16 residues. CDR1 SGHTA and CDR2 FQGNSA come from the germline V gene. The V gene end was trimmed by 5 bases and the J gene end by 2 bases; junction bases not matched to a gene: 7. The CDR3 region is CASSTRTSGLTDTQYF. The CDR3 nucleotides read TGTGCCAGCAGCACACGGACTAGCGGTCTCACAGATACGCAGTATTTT. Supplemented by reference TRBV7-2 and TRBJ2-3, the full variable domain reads GAGVSQSPSNKVTEKGKDVELRCDPISGHTALYWYRQSLGQGLEFLIYFQGNSAPDKSGLPSDRFSAERTGGSVSTLTIQRTQQEDSAVYLCASSTRTSGLTDTQYFGPGTRLTVL.

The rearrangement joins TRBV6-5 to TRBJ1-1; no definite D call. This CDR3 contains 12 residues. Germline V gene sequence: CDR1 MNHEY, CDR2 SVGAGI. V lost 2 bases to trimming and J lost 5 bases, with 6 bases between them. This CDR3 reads CASSYGDTEAFF. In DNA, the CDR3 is TGTGCCAGCAGTTACGGTGATACTGAAGCTTTCTTT.